The rows below give T cell receptor beta chains drawn from one sample of a study of T cell clusters in autoimmune cytopenias. After re-calling the multiplex PCR reads, TCRdb lists one entry per CDR3 protein, DNA absent. Here the sample table reports 9,500 to 15,000 distinct CDR3 sequences. Another study also made use of these data, one on T cell repertoires in aging, cancer and after chemotherapy.

The specimen sequenced was peripheral blood. The receptors originated from a human donor in good health. Both conserved end residues are part of each CDR3. Each record gives: clone size, J gene, V gene, CDR3 protein. Some rows mark clone size as missing; the rest say once, few, many or name a class of expanded clone.

-,TRBJ2-7,TRBV20-1,CSAATGGSSYEQYF
-,TRBJ2-6,TRBV14,CASRPSPGLESGANVLTF
-,TRBJ2-7,TRBV7-2,CASSLPGQSSYEQYF
-,TRBJ1-4,TRBV7-9,CASSLDRGKSEKLFF
-,TRBJ1-1,TRBV7-3,CASSPGGDRVNTEAFF
-,TRBJ2-5,TRBV4-3,CASSQGLAGGPQETQYF
medium-sized,TRBJ1-2,TRBV5-6,CASSLWDSYKANYGYTF
medium-sized,TRBJ1-3,TRBV7-2,CASSLGAGLGNTIYF
-,TRBJ2-3,TRBV7-9,CASSLNPIGGDTDTQYF
-,TRBJ1-5,TRBV20-1,CSARQGLSQPQHF
medium-sized,TRBJ1-2,TRBV6-1,CASKGGGDYGYTF
-,TRBJ1-2,TRBV5-6,CASSRVGVSHYGYTF
medium-sized,TRBJ2-2,TRBV12-3/TRBV12-4,CASSVGQGANTGELFF
-,TRBJ2-2,TRBV4-3,CASSQAQNLNTGELFF
-,TRBJ1-6,TRBV30,CAWSDPGLQYNSPLHF
-,TRBJ2-2,TRBV20-1,CSARDGAVTGELFF
-,TRBJ2-2,TRBV12-3/TRBV12-4,CAAGRPFTGELFF
-,TRBJ2-5,TRBV7-7,CASSLGSGVQETQYF
-,TRBJ1-1,TRBV7-3,CASSLGQGEGTEAFF
medium-sized,TRBJ2-2,TRBV7-3,CATTSGNGELFF
-,TRBJ2-6,TRBV6-6,CASSRETGANVLTF
-,TRBJ2-2,TRBV27,CASSLFGGANTGELFF
medium-sized,TRBJ1-3,TRBV7-2,CASSSQGGNTIYF
medium-sized,TRBJ1-1,TRBV12-3/TRBV12-4,CASSPLSTEAFF
medium-sized,TRBJ2-2,TRBV7-2,CASSPVRVGDTGELFF
medium-sized,TRBJ2-1,TRBV27,CASSQRGGSNEQFF
medium-sized,TRBJ2-1,TRBV7-3,CASSPRGAQYNEQFF
-,TRBJ2-5,TRBV28,CASRPLDRVGETQYF
medium-sized,TRBJ1-2,TRBV6-5,CASSYEGVLQGSGYTF
-,TRBJ2-7,TRBV7-3,CASREPGKRHEQYF
medium-sized,TRBJ1-2,TRBV7-2,CASSLRVVGYTF
-,TRBJ2-7,TRBV28,CASSSLAGDRGEQYF
-,TRBJ1-2,TRBV28,CASSLLGGYGYTF
medium-sized,TRBJ1-6,TRBV6-2/TRBV6-3,CASSWDRSSSYNSPLHF
-,TRBJ2-5,TRBV9,CASSEASGVKETQYF
-,TRBJ2-2,TRBV12-3/TRBV12-4,CASSSSAGELFF
-,TRBJ2-7,TRBV28,CASSTSPGTGGAYEQYF
medium-sized,TRBJ1-1,TRBV7-9,CASSSRRAPNTEAFF
-,TRBJ2-2,TRBV7-2,CASTFPPGNTGEPFF
-,TRBJ2-7,TRBV5-6,CASTPGQGTAEQYF
-,TRBJ2-7,TRBV28,CASSSESGTYPGYEQYF
medium-sized,TRBJ2-7,TRBV19,CASSPLPASYEQYF
-,TRBJ2-2,TRBV24-1,CATSDKRDFRTGELFF
-,TRBJ1-6,TRBV7-2,CASSLGTGQNSPLHF
-,TRBJ2-6,TRBV28,CASSFPRGGANVLTF
-,TRBJ2-3,TRBV9,CASSLQTGGVDTQYF
-,TRBJ1-1,TRBV7-2,CASTAYRLNTEAFF
medium-sized,TRBJ1-1,TRBV18,CASSPVGGENTEAFF
-,TRBJ2-7,TRBV7-9,CASSGTSGEYEQYF
-,TRBJ1-2,TRBV6-5,CASSEAAWANQRDGYTF